A selection of T cell receptor beta chains follows, all from one sample in a study of blood T cell repertoires in COVID-19. Using immunoSEQ multiplex PCR, the repertoire was profiled, and TCRdb retains in-frame clones only, with some absent. The top ten hold 4% to 5.5% of the sample, which has about 98,000 clones, approximately 90% seen once. The sample taken for sequencing was peripheral blood. These receptors were collected from a man between 65 and 80 years old with acute or convalescent COVID-19. Each CDR3 is given with its conserved first and last residue. D genes are given only for firm matches. Clone size is given for some rows only: seen once, a few or many times, or a class if the clone is expanded.

CDR3aa	CDR3nt	v_gene	j_gene	d_gene	abundance
CASSEATGTAYQPQHF	TGTGCCAGCAGTGAAGCGACCGGGACAGCTTACCAGCCCCAGCATTTT	TRBV6-1	TRBJ1-5	TRBD1	-
CASSQEQGGDTQYF	TGTGCCAGCAGCCAAGAGCAGGGGGGAGATACGCAGTATTTT	TRBV4-2	TRBJ2-3	-	-
CASSSGTSEVDTQYF	TGCGCCAGCAGCTCCGGGACTAGCGAAGTAGATACGCAGTATTTT	TRBV5-1	TRBJ2-3	TRBD2	-
CASSLGRQAGGPDTQYF	TGTGCCAGCAGCTTGGGTCGTCAGGCGGGGGGGCCAGATACGCAGTATTTT	TRBV5-8	TRBJ2-3	TRBD2	-
CASSSRTGWEKLFF	TGTGCCAGCAGTTCCCGGACAGGGTGGGAAAAACTGTTTTTT	TRBV6-5	TRBJ1-4	TRBD1	-
CASSQGQGHSPLHF	TGTGCCAGCAGCCAAGGACAGGGACATTCACCCCTCCACTTT	TRBV3-1/TRBV3-2	TRBJ1-6	TRBD1	-
CASSLQGAGDTQYF	TGTGCCAGCAGCCTACAGGGGGCGGGAGATACGCAGTATTTT	TRBV9	TRBJ2-3	TRBD1	-
CASSQGTTSTGNYGYTF	TGTGCCAGCAGCCAAGGGACTACCTCGACAGGGAACTATGGCTACACCTTC	TRBV3-1/TRBV3-2	TRBJ1-2	TRBD1	-
CASSVGSSGGPRDEQYF	TGTGCCAGCAGCGTAGGATCGAGCGGGGGTCCTCGGGACGAGCAGTACTTC	TRBV9	TRBJ2-7	TRBD2	-
CASSGLLRTNEKLFF	TGTGCCAGTAGCGGTTTGCTGCGGACTAATGAAAAACTGTTTTTT	TRBV19	TRBJ1-4	-	-
CASSPPTGTDTQYF	TGTGCCAGCAGCCCCCCGACTGGCACAGATACGCAGTATTTT	TRBV9	TRBJ2-3	-	-
CASSLHSAQPQHF	TGTGCCAGCAGCTTGCACTCTGCTCAGCCCCAGCATTTT	TRBV5-8	TRBJ1-5	-	-
CASSMGQGEDEQYF	TGTGCCAGTAGTATGGGACAGGGCGAAGACGAGCAGTACTTC	TRBV19	TRBJ2-7	TRBD1	once
CASGSGLGEQFF	TGTGCTAGTGGTTCAGGGCTCGGTGAGCAGTTCTTC	TRBV12-5	TRBJ2-1	-	few
CASSVQMGQASPLHF	TGTGCCAGTAGTGTCCAAATGGGACAGGCCTCTCCCCTCCACTTT	TRBV19	TRBJ1-6	TRBD1	-
CASIGTGADTQYF	TGTGCCAGCATCGGGACAGGGGCAGATACGCAGTATTTT	TRBV12-3/TRBV12-4	TRBJ2-3	TRBD1	-
CASSRGGTGGSAGELFF	TGTGCCAGCAGTAGGGGGGGAACAGGGGGCTCCGCCGGGGAGCTGTTTTTT	TRBV6-2/TRBV6-3	TRBJ2-2	TRBD1	-
CASSSPSGNTIYF	TGTGCCAGCAGCTCTCCCTCTGGAAACACCATATATTTT	TRBV11-2	TRBJ1-3	-	-
CASSQDVSYGYTF	TGTGCCAGCAGCCAAGATGTGAGTTATGGCTACACCTTC	TRBV14	TRBJ1-2	-	once
CASSVDRAVFPLHF	TGTGCCAGCAGTGTAGACAGGGCGGTTTTCCCCCTCCACTTT	TRBV6-6	TRBJ1-6	TRBD1	-
CASSPTDNYGYTF	TGTGCCAGCAGCCCGACAGACAACTATGGCTACACCTTC	TRBV28	TRBJ1-2	-	few
CASSQVFQGVQETQYF	TGCGCCAGCAGCCAAGTTTTTCAGGGGGTCCAAGAGACCCAGTACTTC	TRBV4-1	TRBJ2-5	TRBD1	-
CAAFRQGRTGGLFF	TGTGCCGCATTCAGGCAGGGAAGGACCGGGGGGCTGTTTTTT	TRBV14	TRBJ2-2	-	-
CASSPLASGGAGTQYF	TGTGCCAGCAGCCCCCTGGCTAGCGGGGGGGCTGGAACCCAGTACTTC	TRBV7-9	TRBJ2-5	TRBD2	-
CASSLGANSGNTIYF	TGTGCCAGCAGCTTAGGGGCCAACTCTGGAAACACCATATATTTT	TRBV5-4	TRBJ1-3	-	-
CASSQEFPTGFSGYTF	TGCGCCAGCAGCCAAGAATTTCCAACAGGGTTCTCTGGCTACACCTTC	TRBV4-1	TRBJ1-2	-	-
CASSSSTTGQRGETQYF	TGTGCCAGCAGCTCTTCGACCACCGGACAGCGGGGGGAGACCCAGTACTTC	TRBV5-4	TRBJ2-5	TRBD2	-
CAWRNPRDFNTEAFF	TGTGCCTGGAGGAATCCCCGGGACTTTAACACTGAAGCTTTCTTT	TRBV30	TRBJ1-1	-	-
CASSYRLAGGPETGELFF	TGTGCCAGCAGCTACCGACTAGCGGGGGGGCCTGAGACCGGGGAGCTGTTTTTT	TRBV11-3	TRBJ2-2	TRBD2	-
CASSVGRPRGDGKEKLFF	TGTGCCAGCAGCGTAGGAAGGCCCCGGGGGGACGGAAAGGAAAAACTGTTTTTT	TRBV9	TRBJ1-4	-	once
CASGFPGQGAGNYGYTF	TGTGCCAGCGGGTTCCCGGGACAGGGGGCGGGTAACTATGGCTACACCTTC	TRBV28	TRBJ1-2	TRBD1	-
CASRLPWTAYGYTF	TGTGCAAGTCGCTTACCTTGGACAGCCTATGGCTACACCTTC	TRBV12-2	TRBJ1-2	-	-
CASSLIPEPQHF	TGTGCCAGCAGCCTCATCCCGGAGCCCCAGCATTTT	TRBV6-5	TRBJ1-5	-	-
CACWGGSGYTF	TGTGCCTGTTGGGGGGGATCTGGCTACACCTTC	TRBV2	TRBJ1-2	-	-
CASSLGGNQETQYF	TGTGCCAGCAGTTTGGGGGGGAATCAAGAGACCCAGTACTTC	TRBV28	TRBJ2-5	TRBD2	-
CASSFQDQETQYF	TGCGCCAGCAGCTTCCAGGACCAAGAGACCCAGTACTTC	TRBV5-1	TRBJ2-5	-	-
CASSFGRGTEAFF	TGTGCCAGCAGCTTTGGGAGGGGCACTGAAGCTTTCTTT	TRBV7-8	TRBJ1-1	-	-
CASSLTGGPGGYNSPLHF	TGTGCCAGCAGCTTGACAGGGGGGCCGGGGGGTTATAATTCACCCCTCCACTTT	TRBV5-6	TRBJ1-6	TRBD1	-
CATSRAWGGMNSPLHF	TGTGCCACCAGCAGAGCTTGGGGGGGAATGAATTCACCCCTCCACTTT	TRBV15	TRBJ1-6	-	-
CASSKDRGYGYTF	TGTGCCAGCAGTAAAGACAGGGGCTATGGCTACACCTTC	TRBV27	TRBJ1-2	TRBD1	-
CASSPRDMTVYQPQHF	TGTGCCAGCTCACCACGGGATATGACAGTTTATCAGCCCCAGCATTTT	TRBV18	TRBJ1-5	-	-
CASSEEEGETQYF	TGTGCCAGCAGTGAGGAAGAGGGAGAGACCCAGTACTTC	TRBV2	TRBJ2-5	-	-
CASKINSEAFF	TGTGCCAGCAAAATTAACAGTGAAGCTTTCTTT	TRBV28	TRBJ1-1	-	once
CASSPSSYEQYF	TGTGCCAGCAGCCCGAGCTCCTACGAGCAGTACTTC	TRBV7-8	TRBJ2-7	-	-
CASSQDRIYGYTF	TGTGCCAGTAGTCAGGACAGGATCTATGGCTACACCTTC	TRBV19	TRBJ1-2	TRBD1	-
CASSPAQGPPINYGYTF	TGTGCCAGCAGTCCAGCGCAGGGGCCCCCCATAAACTATGGCTACACCTTC	TRBV28	TRBJ1-2	-	-
CASRIRSEDTQYF	TGTGCCAGTAGAATTAGGAGCGAAGATACGCAGTATTTT	TRBV19	TRBJ2-3	-	-
CASSRDSYTEAFF	TGTGCCAGCAGTCGAGACAGTTACACTGAAGCTTTCTTT	TRBV6-2/TRBV6-3	TRBJ1-1	-	few